This TCR beta chain was captured by sequencing in a study of T cells in Graves' hyperthyroidism and ophthalmopathy. TCR beta CDR3 regions were amplified from RNA transcripts. When the TCR CDR3 underwent first-round RT-PCR, the HTBI primer set was used. MiXCR was run by TCRdb on the multiplex PCR reads, yielding one entry per CDR3 protein. In the table there are a few hundred thousand distinct CDR3 sequences, 13% of which are singletons. This CDR3 is 13 amino acids long. V shed 1 base and J shed 1 base, with 4 bases lying between them. Germline V gives CDR1 LGHDT, CDR2 YNNKEL (reference sequence). In this sample, this clonotype turned up many times.

Sequenced sample: blood. The chain employs TRBV3-1 and TRBJ1-1; D is undetermined. The receptor comes from a man aged 25-45 years with Graves' hyperthyroidism that later progressed to Graves' ophthalmopathy. CDR3 nucleotide sequence: TGTGCCAGCAGCCAAGGAGCGAACACTGAAGCTTTCTTT. Protein sequence: CASSQGANTEAFF. Complete variable domain (other parts from reference TRBV3-1 and TRBJ1-1): DTAVSQTPKYLVTQMGNDKSIKCEQNLGHDTMYWYKQDSKKFLKIMFSYNNKELIINETVPNRFSPKSPDKAHLNLHINSLELGDSAVYFCASSQGANTEAFFGQGTRLTVV.